These 24 T cell receptor beta chains were all obtained from the same sample, sequenced in a study of cytomegalovirus exposure and HLA in healthy donors. 13 Jbeta primers and 60 Vbeta primers were used for the PCR. Clones were read by immunoSEQ multiplex PCR, and TCRdb kept only the in-frame ones, dropping some. The repertoire holds more than 95,000 clones, with about two thirds as singletons. The sequencing input was PBMCs. The receptor set was obtained from a man aged 60 to 69 in good health and CMV-seropositive.

The chain uses TRBV20-1 and TRBJ1-1; TRBD1 might be the D (5 bases). The germline V and J ends were trimmed by 8 bases and 8 bases, with 12 bases remaining between them. CDR3 length: 10 amino acids. Germline V gene sequence: CDR1 DFQATT, CDR2 SNEGSKA (reference sequence). In DNA form, the CDR3 reads TGCAGTTGCACAGGTTCCGAAGCTTTCTTT. Its translation: CSCTGSEAFF.

The V gene is TRBV5-1, the J gene TRBJ2-3; no firm D call. The CDR3 is 15 residues long. Germline values: CDR1 SGHRS, CDR2 YFSETQ. Trimming took 3 bases from V and 1 from J, leaving 12 bases between them. The DNA of the CDR3 is TGCGCCAGCAGCTCCCAAAACCCGGGCACAGATACGCAGTATTTT. Its protein product is CASSSQNPGTDTQYF.

The chain employs TRBV27 and TRBJ1-6; a weak D match, TRBD1 (6 bases). CDR1 and CDR2 from the germline V gene are MNHEY and SMNVEV (reference sequence). The CDR3 runs to 14 residues. V was cut by 5 bases and J by 9 bases, with 14 bases left in between. Written as DNA, the CDR3 is TGTGCCAGCAGTCCCCGGGGGGCTAGTTCACCCCTCCACTTT. As protein: CASSPRGASSPLHF.

This chain joins TRBV28 and TRBJ1-5; TRBD1 is a possible D gene (6 bases). Trimming pared 5 bases from V and 5 bases from J, leaving 10 bases between. Per germline, CDR1 MDHEN and CDR2 SYDVKM. CDR3 length: 13 amino acids. CDR3 coding DNA: TGTGCCAGCAGTCATGACAGGTATCAGCCCCAGCATTTT. Protein product: CASSHDRYQPQHF. The full variable domain, with the rest looked up from reference TRBV28 and TRBJ1-5, is DVKVTQSSRYLVKRTGEKVFLECVQDMDHENMFWYRQDPGLGLRLIYFSYDVKMKEKGDIPEGYSVSREKKERFSLILESASTNQTSMYLCASSHDRYQPQHFGDGTRLSIL.

The CDR3 sequence is CASSLSASGGGEQYF. The CDR3 bases are TGTGCCAGCAGTTTATCGGCTAGCGGGGGGGGCGAGCAGTACTTC. The chain is built from TRBV28 and TRBJ2-7; 12 bases agree with TRBD2. CDR3 length: 15 amino acids. Germline V lookup: CDR1 MDHEN, CDR2 SYDVKM. V shed 1 base and J 6 bases; nucleotides not matched to a gene: 4.

The chain employs TRBV9 and TRBJ1-1, with 9 bases that match TRBD1. CDR1 SGDLS and CDR2 YYNGEE come from the germline V gene. The CDR3 consists of 12 residues. Trimming removed 3 bases from V and 10 bases from J; junction bases left unmatched: 4. The CDR3 loop reads CASSAQGQGAFF. The CDR3 DNA reads TGTGCCAGCAGCGCGCAGGGACAGGGAGCTTTCTTT.

V gene TRBV7-9 combines with J gene TRBJ2-3, with 10 positions matching TRBD1. CDR1 and CDR2 (germline): SEHNR, FQNEAQ (reference sequence). This CDR3 region has 15 residues. The V and J ends lost 5 bases and 3 bases, in that order; junction bases with no gene match: 5. The CDR3 protein is CASSPDRGRTDTQYF. The DNA of the CDR3 is TGTGCCAGCAGCCCCGACAGGGGGCGGACAGATACGCAGTATTTT.

This clone was seen a handful of times. CDR3: CSGLTGATDTQYF. The CDR3, as DNA: TGCAGCGGTCTGACAGGGGCGACAGATACGCAGTATTTT. V and J are TRBV29-1 and TRBJ2-3, with 8 positions matching TRBD1. Per germline, CDR1 SQVTM and CDR2 ANQGSEA. Trimming cost V 7 bases and J 3 bases; bases outside gene matches: 6. This CDR3 is built from 13 residues.

The genes are TRBV5-4 and TRBJ2-5; 8 bases fit TRBD1. This CDR3 spans 14 amino acids. V lost 2 bases and J lost 3; bases outside the gene matches: 3. Germline lookup yields CDR1 SGHNT and CDR2 YYREEE (reference sequence). The CDR3, as DNA: TGTGCCAGCAGCTTTCAGGGGGCGGAAGAGACCCAGTACTTC. Amino acids: CASSFQGAEETQYF.

Regarding this clone: Distinct nucleotide sequences in the sample also encode this CDR3. The chain carries TRBV6-5 and TRBJ2-6, with no clear D. This CDR3 has 13 residues. The germline gives CDR1 MNHEY, CDR2 SVGAGI. CDR3 nucleotide sequence: TGTGCTACCACAGCCTCTGGGGCCAACGTCCTGACTTTC. Protein: CATTASGANVLTF.

This chain links TRBV7-2 with TRBJ2-3, with D possibly matching TRBD2 (6 bases). V was clipped by 1 base and J by 2 bases, with 13 bases between them. This CDR3 comprises 16 residues. Germline CDR1 and CDR2: SGHTA and FQGNSA. The CDR3, as DNA: TGTGCCAGCAGCTTAGTGGGACTTTGGGCCACAGATACGCAGTATTTT. It encodes CASSLVGLWATDTQYF.

CDR3 sequence (DNA): TGTGCCTGGAGTGTACGTAGGGGCTATAATTCACCCCTCCACTTT. Translating it yields CAWSVRRGYNSPLHF. The chain employs TRBV30 and TRBJ1-6, with D possibly being TRBD1 (5 bases). There are 15 residues in the CDR3. The V end was cut by 0 bases, the J end by 3 bases, with 9 bases between. From germline, CDR1 is GTSNPN and CDR2 SVGIG (reference sequence). Filled out from reference TRBV30 and TRBJ1-6, the complete variable domain reads SQTIHQWPATLVQPVGSPLSLECTVEGTSNPNLYWYRQAAGRGLQLLFYSVGIGQISSEVPQNLSASRPQDRQFILSSKKLLLSDSGFYLCAWSVRRGYNSPLHFGNGTRLTVT.

This clone was counted a few times. The V call is TRBV29-1, the J call TRBJ1-2, with D perhaps TRBD1 (5 bases). V was shortened by 7 bases and J by 2 bases, with 29 bases between the two germline ends. CDR1 and CDR2 (germline): SQVTM, ANQGSEA. The CDR3 length is 18 residues. The CDR3 DNA follows: TGCAGCGCCACGAAACCAGGACAAGGGCTGGGGAGGAACTATGGCTACACCTTC. It translates to CSATKPGQGLGRNYGYTF.

This rearrangement joins TRBV19 to TRBJ2-7, with 11 nucleotides matching TRBD1. Germline values: CDR1 LNHDA, CDR2 SQIVND (reference sequence). V shed 5 bases, J shed 0 bases, and the junction held 6 bases outside the gene matches. CDR3 length: 16 amino acids. The CDR3: CASSDPGTGGSYEQYF. The CDR3 DNA reads as TGTGCCAGTAGTGATCCCGGGACAGGGGGCTCCTACGAGCAGTACTTC.

The chain recombines TRBV6-6 with TRBJ2-6; D might be TRBD2 (5 bases). Per germline, CDR1 MNHNY and CDR2 SVGAGI (reference sequence). Trimming stripped 2 bases from V and 1 base from J, with 6 bases between. CDR3 size: 15 residues. The CDR3 is CASSYPGSGANVLTF. The CDR3 DNA follows: TGTGCCAGCAGTTACCCGGGGTCTGGGGCCAACGTCCTGACTTTC.

The V call is TRBV5-1, the J call TRBJ2-5; 9 bases are a match to TRBD1. Trimming removed 1 base from V and 5 bases from J; junction bases left unmatched: 3. Germline values: CDR1 SGHRS, CDR2 YFSETQ. The CDR3 sequence is 14 residues long. The CDR3 nucleotides are TGCGCCAGCAGCTTGACAGGGGGCAGGGAGACCCAGTACTTC. The encoded protein is CASSLTGGRETQYF.

The V gene is TRBV2, the J gene TRBJ2-7, with a possible D match to TRBD2 (6 bases). The CDR3 runs to 13 residues. V was clipped by 9 bases and J by 0 bases, with 12 bases between them. Germline V gives CDR1 SNHLY, CDR2 FYNNEI. CDR3 sequence reads: CASIPGLSYEQYF. The CDR3 DNA reads TGTGCCAGTATACCGGGACTCTCCTACGAGCAGTACTTC.

The gene calls are TRBV28 and TRBJ1-1; maybe TRBD1 (6 bases). Deletions cut 8 bases from V and 6 bases from J, with 13 bases between. The CDR3 extends over 12 amino acids. Germline lookup yields CDR1 MDHEN and CDR2 SYDVKM. CDR3: CASARGSAEAFF. The CDR3 region has the DNA TGTGCCAGCGCCAGGGGTTCTGCTGAAGCTTTCTTT.

The chain recombines TRBV15 with TRBJ1-4; 12 bases are a match to TRBD1. The CDR3 runs 14 residues. V was clipped by 5 bases and J by 8 bases; unmatched bases: 3. Germline CDR1 is LNHNV and CDR2 is YYDKDF (reference sequence). DNA for the CDR3: TGTGCCACCAGCCGGGACAGGGGGCTGGAAAAACTGTTTTTT. Its protein is CATSRDRGLEKLFF.

This clone was picked up a small number of times. The CDR3 nucleotides are TGTGCCAGCAGCTTAGACCGGGTGAACACTGAAGCTTTCTTT. Translated, it gives CASSLDRVNTEAFF. This chain links TRBV11-3 with TRBJ1-1; D unresolved. The CDR3 loop spans 14 amino acids. V lost 0 bases and J lost 0, with 5 bases in between. The germline V gene encodes CDR1 SGHNT and CDR2 YENEEA.

There are a few counts of this clone. The rearrangement links TRBV6-1 to TRBJ2-3; TRBD1 matches at 9 bases. V lost 7 bases to trimming and J lost 4 bases; unmatched junction nucleotides: 9. Per germline, CDR1 MNHNS and CDR2 SASEGT. The CDR3 extends over 15 amino acids. The CDR3 loop reads CASTRDRVGSDTQYF. In DNA, the CDR3 is TGTGCCAGCACCCGGGACAGGGTGGGCTCAGATACGCAGTATTTT.

The chain employs TRBV7-8 and TRBJ1-5; TRBD1 matches 11 bases. Germline loops: CDR1 SGHVS, CDR2 FQNEAQ. The CDR3 is made up of 17 amino acids. Trimming at V came to 7 bases and at J to 0 bases, leaving 8 bases not matched to a gene. Here the CDR3 DNA reads TGTGCCAGCACCCGGACAGGGGGCAGGAATAGCAATCAGCCCCAGCATTTT. Amino acids: CASTRTGGRNSNQPQHF.

V usage is TRBV7-9 and J usage is TRBJ1-5; tentative D call: TRBD1 (5 bases). Per germline, CDR1 SEHNR and CDR2 FQNEAQ (reference sequence). The V end lost 4 bases, the J end lost 5 bases, and 9 bases lay between the germline ends. The length of the CDR3 is 13 residues. CDR3 sequence: CASSSGGDQPQHF. The DNA for the CDR3 is TGTGCCAGCAGCTCCGGAGGGGATCAGCCCCAGCATTTT.

CDR3 bases: TGTGCCAGCAGCTCCCGGGAATCTGGAAACACCATATATTTT. It codes for CASSSRESGNTIYF. V is TRBV5-4 and J is TRBJ1-3, with no clear D. In germline, CDR1 is SGHNT, CDR2 YYREEE (reference sequence). V was cut by 3 bases and J by 1 base, with 8 bases left in between. The CDR3 covers 14 residues.